The 17 T cell receptor beta chains reported below all come from one sample, sequenced in a study of blood T cells in healthy people across ages. Primers used in a second PCR of about 7 to 11 cycles were a sample-barcoded 5' primer and a J-beta primer mix. TCRdb fed the 5' RACE reads into MiXCR, producing one record per CDR3 protein. The repertoire holds about 1.8 million distinct CDR3 sequences, with about 50% as singletons. Sequencing input: blood. These receptors originate from a woman aged 35 to 49 in good health.

The table lists this clonotype with a count of one. The chain couples TRBV6-1 to TRBJ2-7; D might be TRBD1 (5 bases). The length of the CDR3 is 15 residues. V was clipped by 2 bases and J by 2 bases, with 13 bases between them. Germline V gene sequence: CDR1 MNHNS, CDR2 SASEGT. The DNA for the CDR3 is TGTGCCAGCAGTGAAAGGGGTAGGAGCCCCTACGAGCAGTACTTC. It codes for CASSERGRSPYEQYF.

V and J are TRBV3-1 and TRBJ1-6, with unresolved D. CDR3 length: 16 residues. Germline V gives CDR1 LGHDT, CDR2 YNNKEL (reference sequence). Trimming took off 1 base at V and 0 bases at J, with 7 bases between the two ends. The CDR3 DNA reads TGTGCCAGCAGCCAAGTTCCTAGCTCCTATAATTCACCCCTCCACTTT. This gives the protein CASSQVPSSYNSPLHF. Looking up the rest from reference TRBV3-1 and TRBJ1-6 gives the full variable domain: DTAVSQTPKYLVTQMGNDKSIKCEQNLGHDTMYWYKQDSKKFLKIMFSYNNKELIINETVPNRFSPKSPDKAHLNLHINSLELGDSAVYFCASSQVPSSYNSPLHFGNGTRLTVT.

This chain links TRBV7-9 with TRBJ2-4; D possibly uses TRBD1 or TRBD2 (5 bases each). The J call may be in error: the DNA end matches TRBJ2-7 better. Germline V gene lookup returns CDR1 SEHNR and CDR2 FQNEAQ (reference sequence). This CDR3 contains 15 residues. The CDR3, as DNA: TGTGCCAGCAGCCCGCTAGGGGACGGAAACTACGAGCAGTACTTC. This encodes CASSPLGDGNYEQYF.

The table lists this clonotype with many counts. V is TRBV18 and J is TRBJ2-7; maybe TRBD1 (6 bases). The CDR3 totals 13 residues. Trimming left V 8 bases short and J 1 base short, with 12 bases between. In germline, CDR1 is KGHSH, CDR2 LQKENI. CDR3 in DNA: TGTGCCAGCAGCCCCAGGGGTTCCTACGAGCAGTACTTC. Its protein product is CASSPRGSYEQYF.

The rearrangement links TRBV9 to TRBJ2-7, with TRBD2 identical over 8 bases. Trimming took 2 bases from V and 2 from J; bases not matched to a gene: 6. From germline, CDR1 is SGDLS and CDR2 YYNGEE. The CDR3 length is 15 residues. The CDR3 DNA reads as TGTGCCAGCAGCGTGGGAAGCGGGGGAGCCTACGAGCAGTACTTC. Its protein product is CASSVGSGGAYEQYF.

The rearrangement joins TRBV6-6 to TRBJ2-3, with no clear D. The CDR3 contains 12 residues. Trimming took off 8 bases at V and 2 bases at J, with 8 bases between the two ends. Germline V gene sequence: CDR1 MNHNY, CDR2 SVGAGI (reference sequence). The CDR3 region has the DNA TGTGCCAGCGAACTAAACACAGATACGCAGTATTTT. This translates into CASELNTDTQYF.

V is TRBV29-1 and J is TRBJ2-3; D is possibly TRBD2 (6 bases). Per the germline V gene, CDR1 is SQVTM and CDR2 is ANQGSEA. Trimming stripped 6 bases from V and 6 bases from J, with 16 bases between. CDR3 length: 13 amino acids. The CDR3 reads CSVHEGGGDTQYF. In nucleotides, the CDR3 is TGCAGCGTCCACGAGGGAGGTGGGGATACGCAGTATTTT.

V is TRBV12-3 or TRBV12-4 and J is TRBJ2-1; the D is unclear. This CDR3 contains 13 residues. Trimming left V 7 bases short and J 4 bases short, with 11 bases between. CDR3: CASTLDTYNEQFF. The CDR3 nucleotides read TGTGCCAGCACTCTTGACACATACAATGAGCAGTTCTTC.

Concerning this clonotype itself: Compared with germline, one end of the junction differs, possibly owing to a read error. The genes are TRBV25-1 and TRBJ1-2; D not resolved. The CDR3 consists of 12 residues. Germline V gene data show CDR1 as MGHDK and CDR2 as SYGVNS. In nucleotides, the CDR3 is TGTGCCAGCAGTGAACAGGCCTATAGCTACACCTTC. Amino acids: CASSEQAYSYTF.

This rearrangement joins TRBV10-3 to TRBJ2-3, with D maybe TRBD2 (5 bases). There are 14 residues in the CDR3. Trimming left V 2 bases short and J 4 bases short, with 10 bases between. CDR1 ENHRY and CDR2 SYGVKD come from the germline V gene. The CDR3: CAISERGRADTQYF. DNA for the CDR3: TGTGCCATCAGTGAGCGGGGTCGGGCAGATACGCAGTATTTT.

This chain connects TRBV7-2 to TRBJ1-2, with D possibly TRBD1 on 5 matching bases. Germline CDR1 SGHTA, CDR2 FQGNSA. The CDR3 is 15 amino acids. V dropped 5 bases and J dropped 5 bases, with 18 bases sitting between them. The CDR3 sequence: CASSPTGMAGYGYTF. In nucleotides, the CDR3 is TGTGCCAGCAGCCCTACGGGGATGGCAGGGTATGGCTACACCTTC.

The chain has TRBV9 and TRBJ2-1; perhaps D is TRBD1 or TRBD2 (5 bases each). Trimming took off 5 bases at V and 3 bases at J, with 12 bases between the two ends. The germline V gene encodes CDR1 SGDLS and CDR2 YYNGEE. The CDR3 has 14 amino acids. The CDR3 spells CASRGEGFYNEQFF. The CDR3 DNA follows: TGTGCCAGCAGGGGGGAAGGGTTCTACAATGAGCAGTTCTTC.

The genes are TRBV6-4 and TRBJ2-3, with 11 bases identical to TRBD2. The V and J ends lost 0 bases and 4 bases, in that order; junction bases with no gene match: 0. Germline V CDR1 and CDR2: MRHNA, SNTAGT. CDR3 length equals 15 residues. CDR3: CASSDSSGRADTQYF. CDR3 in DNA: TGTGCCAGCAGTGACTCTAGCGGGAGGGCAGATACGCAGTATTTT.

The chain links TRBV4-2 to TRBJ1-1; D is unresolved. Trimming took 0 bases from V and 2 from J, leaving 13 bases between them. The CDR3 totals 16 residues. The germline gives CDR1 LGHNA, CDR2 YNFKEQ. CDR3: CASSQDFVSLNTEAFF. The CDR3 nucleotides are TGTGCCAGCAGCCAAGATTTTGTAAGTCTCAACACTGAAGCTTTCTTT.

This clonotype has more than one count but fewer than ten. The gene calls are TRBV7-9 and TRBJ2-7, with 10 bases that match TRBD1. CDR3 length equals 16 residues. The trim removed 7 bases at V and 3 bases at J, leaving 12 bases unmatched. Germline CDR1 SEHNR, CDR2 FQNEAQ (reference sequence). CDR3 sequence reads: CASNRMIGTGDYEQYF. DNA for the CDR3: TGTGCCAGCAACCGAATGATCGGGACAGGGGACTACGAGCAGTACTTC.

The table lists this clonotype with a few counts. The chain employs TRBV24-1 and TRBJ2-3; D may be TRBD2 (5 bases). The CDR3 contains 15 residues. CDR1 and CDR2 from the germline V gene are KGHDR and SFDVKD. The V gene lost 3 bases and the J gene lost 5 bases, with 14 bases spanning the gap. This chain's CDR3 is CATSDTATAGDTQYF. In nucleotides, the CDR3 is TGTGCCACCAGTGATACGGCCACGGCGGGAGATACGCAGTATTTT.

J is TRBJ1-5 and V is TRBV5-6, with TRBD1 matching 7 bases. The length of the CDR3 is 15 residues. CDR1 and CDR2 from the germline V gene are SGHDT and YYEEEE. The V and J ends lost 2 bases and 5 bases, in that order; junction bases with no gene match: 7. CDR3 loop: CASSLQGRRDQPQHF. The CDR3 region has the DNA TGTGCCAGCAGCTTACAGGGGAGACGGGATCAGCCCCAGCATTTT.